The 31 T cell receptor beta chains in this list originate from one sample, sequenced in a study of cytomegalovirus exposure and HLA in healthy donors. PCR primers comprised 60 Vbeta and 13 Jbeta primers. Some clones are missing from TCRdb's copy, which holds only in-frame ones; the method was immunoSEQ multiplex PCR. The repertoire includes roughly 130,000 clones, roughly 80% of them detected once, and about 0.91% sits in the top ten. The sample was PBMCs. The receptors here all came from a man between 18 and 29 years old in good health and CMV-seronegative.

V is TRBV6-6 and J is TRBJ2-3; TRBD1 matches 7 bases. V lost 5 bases to trimming and J lost 3 bases; unmatched junction nucleotides: 11. Germline CDR1 MNHNY, CDR2 SVGAGI (reference sequence). CDR3 length equals 16 residues. The CDR3 DNA is TGTGCCAGCAGTCACGACAGGGCGTCGTGGACAGATACGCAGTATTTT. Its protein is CASSHDRASWTDTQYF.

This chain connects TRBV4-3 to TRBJ2-1; a weak D match, TRBD1 (5 bases). The CDR3 runs to 16 residues. Germline CDR1 reads LGHNA; CDR2 reads YSLEER. Between the trimmed V and J ends, which lost 0 bases and 2 bases, there was a span of 11 bases. CDR3 loop: CASSQDPDTTYNEQFF. The CDR3 region has the DNA TGCGCCAGCAGCCAAGATCCGGACACCACCTACAATGAGCAGTTCTTC.

The J gene is TRBJ2-7, the V gene TRBV7-8, with 9 bases lining up with TRBD1. V lost 5 bases and J lost 4; bases outside the gene matches: 9. The CDR3 length is 15 residues. In germline, CDR1 is SGHVS, CDR2 FQNEAQ. For the CDR3, the DNA is TGTGCCAGCAGCCCGAGACGGACAGGGGATTACGAGCAGTACTTC. This encodes CASSPRRTGDYEQYF.

V usage is TRBV10-3 and J usage is TRBJ1-2; 9 bases line up with TRBD1. The CDR3 is 13 residues long. V lost 4 bases and J lost 6; bases outside the gene matches: 3. Germline V CDR1 and CDR2: ENHRY, SYGVKD. The CDR3, as DNA: TGTGCCATCAGTGGACAGGGGGTAAATGGCTACACCTTC. As protein: CAISGQGVNGYTF.

This chain connects TRBV2 to TRBJ2-5; TRBD1 is a possible D gene (6 bases). The V end was cut by 6 bases, the J end by 6 bases, with 14 bases between. The germline V gene has CDR1 SNHLY and CDR2 FYNNEI. This CDR3 region has 13 residues. This CDR3 reads CASSAQGRQTQYF. CDR3 DNA sequence: TGTGCCAGCAGCGCTCAGGGGCGACAGACCCAGTACTTC.

This clone was picked up one time. This chain links TRBV2 with TRBJ1-6, with TRBD1 matching 7 bases. The CDR3 spans 15 residues. Germline V gene sequence: CDR1 SNHLY, CDR2 FYNNEI. V was clipped by 3 bases and J by 9 bases; unmatched bases: 8. The DNA for the CDR3 is TGTGCCAGCAGTGAGACAGGGTCTTTGGCTTCACCCCTCCACTTT. Protein: CASSETGSLASPLHF.

This chain links TRBV27 with TRBJ1-5, with D possibly being TRBD1 (5 bases). The CDR3 is 16 residues long. Trimming took 4 bases from V and 3 from J, leaving 16 bases between them. Germline CDR1 MNHEY, CDR2 SMNVEV (reference sequence). The CDR3 reads CASSSMALGLNQPQHF. CDR3 DNA: TGTGCCAGCAGTTCCATGGCGCTGGGACTCAATCAGCCCCAGCATTTT.

J is TRBJ1-2 and V is TRBV19, with TRBD1 as a possible D gene (5 bases). CDR1 is LNHDA, CDR2 SQIVND, per germline (reference sequence). Trimming removed 8 bases at V and 4 bases at J, with 8 bases between. The CDR3 has 11 amino acids. CDR3 loop: CASGTPYGYTF. The CDR3 DNA follows: TGTGCCAGTGGGACTCCCTATGGCTACACCTTC.

The chain uses TRBV4-3 and TRBJ1-5, with a possible D match to TRBD1 (5 bases). CDR3 length equals 14 residues. Germline-derived CDR1 and CDR2 are LGHNA and YSLEER. The V and J ends lost 4 bases and 6 bases respectively, with 13 bases between them. CDR3 sequence: CASSRRGNSQPQHF. The CDR3 DNA reads as TGCGCCAGCAGCCGTCGGGGGAACAGTCAGCCCCAGCATTTT.

V gene TRBV7-2 combines with J gene TRBJ2-2; 8 positions agree with TRBD2. Per germline, CDR1 SGHTA and CDR2 FQGNSA. V lost 3 bases, J lost 5 bases, and 2 bases stayed unmatched. This CDR3 has 14 residues. The CDR3 loop is CASSFRGGTGELFF. DNA for the CDR3: TGTGCCAGCAGCTTCCGGGGGGGGACCGGGGAGCTGTTTTTT.

This clone was recorded only once. The chain employs TRBV5-1 and TRBJ2-5; D remains ambiguous. CDR3 length: 15 residues. The V end was cut by 4 bases, the J end by 4 bases, with 17 bases between. CDR1 and CDR2 from the germline V gene are SGHRS and YFSETQ. The CDR3 nucleotides are TGCGCCAGCAGCGCCTATCGTTGGTCGGGAGAGACCCAGTACTTC. Its translation is CASSAYRWSGETQYF. The full variable domain, its missing parts supplied by reference TRBV5-1 and TRBJ2-5, is KAGVTQTPRYLIKTRGQQVTLSCSPISGHRSVSWYQQTPGQGLQFLFEYFSETQRNKGNFPGRFSGRQFSNSRSEMNVSTLELGDSALYLCASSAYRWSGETQYFGPGTRLLVL.

This clone was seen only a few times. The rearrangement joins TRBV6-6 to TRBJ1-2, with TRBD1 identical over 7 bases. The CDR3 runs 16 residues. Germline trimming cut 6 bases from V and 4 bases from J; bases unmatched to any gene: 14. CDR1 MNHNY and CDR2 SVGAGI come from the germline V gene (reference sequence). DNA for the CDR3: TGTGCCAGCAGCCAACGGGCCGAGGGGGCCTCCTATGGCTACACCTTC. This encodes CASSQRAEGASYGYTF.

V usage is TRBV7-9 and J usage is TRBJ2-7; the D is unclear. With 4 bases removed from V and 3 bases from J, the gap between germline ends came to 10 bases. Germline CDR1 is SEHNR and CDR2 is FQNEAQ (reference sequence). This CDR3 is 13 amino acids long. CDR3 sequence reads: CASSSFKHYEQYF. CDR3 sequence (DNA): TGTGCCAGCAGCTCCTTCAAGCACTACGAGCAGTACTTC.

This clone was counted between two and nine times. The chain joins TRBV5-1 to TRBJ1-1; D ambiguous. Looked up from germline, CDR1 is SGHRS and CDR2 is YFSETQ. The germline V and J ends were trimmed by 4 bases and 4 bases, with 11 bases remaining between them. The CDR3 contains 13 residues. The CDR3 spells CASSEAVGTEAFF. DNA for the CDR3: TGCGCCAGCAGCGAGGCGGTGGGCACTGAAGCTTTCTTT.

The chain uses TRBV27 and TRBJ2-7; D gene uncertain. Between the trimmed V and J ends, which lost 1 base and 5 bases, there was a span of 18 bases. This CDR3 is built from 16 residues. Germline V gene sequence: CDR1 MNHEY, CDR2 SMNVEV (reference sequence). CDR3 DNA sequence: TGTGCCAGCAGTTTATTGTCCGGTGCAGGTTTCGACGAGCAGTACTTC. Translating it yields CASSLLSGAGFDEQYF.

The rearrangement links TRBV7-2 to TRBJ2-7; D is unclear. The germline V gene has CDR1 SGHTA and CDR2 FQGNSA. V was pared by 1 base and J by 4 bases, with 8 bases between. The length of the CDR3 is 13 residues. The CDR3 DNA reads as TGTGCCAGCAGCTTAGGCTCTACTTACGAGCAGTACTTC. Protein: CASSLGSTYEQYF.

The chain links TRBV30 to TRBJ2-3; no firm D call. V lost 5 bases to trimming and J lost 6 bases, with 6 bases between them. The CDR3 has 10 residues. The germline V gene has CDR1 GTSNPN and CDR2 SVGIG (reference sequence). CDR3 sequence: CAWLRDTQYF. Written as DNA, the CDR3 is TGTGCCTGGCTCCGGGATACGCAGTATTTT.

The gene calls are TRBV2 and TRBJ2-5; D is unclear. The V end was cut by 10 bases, the J end by 2 bases, with 5 bases between. CDR1 is SNHLY and CDR2 is FYNNEI in the germline V gene. This CDR3 comprises 10 residues. The CDR3 DNA reads TGTGCCACCGTTCAAGAGACCCAGTACTTC. It specifies CATVQETQYF.

This clone has a handful of counts. The V and J genes are TRBV5-6 and TRBJ2-7; 11 bases match TRBD1. Germline V gene lookup returns CDR1 SGHDT and CDR2 YYEEEE. This CDR3 contains 14 residues. V lost 3 bases, J lost 2 bases, and 1 base stayed unmatched. CDR3 amino acids: CASSWGQGAYEQYF. The DNA for the CDR3 is TGTGCCAGCAGCTGGGGACAGGGGGCCTACGAGCAGTACTTC.

This clone has just one count. V usage is TRBV7-9 and J usage is TRBJ1-1, with 8 positions matching TRBD1. Trimming took 10 bases from V and 4 from J; bases not matched to a gene: 11. From germline, CDR1 is SEHNR and CDR2 FQNEAQ (reference sequence). The length of the CDR3 is 14 residues. The CDR3 loop is CATEKTGVGTEAFF. Here the CDR3 DNA reads TGTGCCACCGAAAAGACAGGGGTAGGCACTGAAGCTTTCTTT.

The V and J genes are TRBV19 and TRBJ2-2; maybe TRBD1 (6 bases). Trimming shortened V by 4 bases and J by 4 bases, and 16 bases separated the two germline ends. This CDR3 is built from 16 residues. Germline V lookup: CDR1 LNHDA, CDR2 SQIVND (reference sequence). The DNA of the CDR3 is TGTGCCAGTAGTACAGGATACCAGGGGTTCACCGGGGAGCTGTTTTTT. Translating it yields CASSTGYQGFTGELFF.

V is TRBV7-9 and J is TRBJ2-2, with 9 bases fitting TRBD1. Germline CDR1 is SEHNR and CDR2 is FQNEAQ (reference sequence). V dropped 3 bases and J dropped 7; count of bases not matched to a gene: 0. The CDR3 consists of 13 residues. CDR3 DNA: TGTGCCAGCAGCTTGGGACAGGGCGGGGAGCTGTTTTTT. Translated: CASSLGQGGELFF.

This clone has just one count. The chain joins TRBV4-3 to TRBJ1-1, with D possibly TRBD1 on 5 matching bases. Deletions cut 3 bases from V and 0 bases from J, with 14 bases between. The CDR3 consists of 16 residues. In germline, CDR1 is LGHNA, CDR2 YSLEER. CDR3 bases: TGCGCCAGCAGCCAGGCCCGACAGCTCATGAACACTGAAGCTTTCTTT. Translating it yields CASSQARQLMNTEAFF.

For the CDR3, the DNA is TGTGCCACTTATTCAGGGGAACTCACAGATACGCAGTATTTT. It specifies CATYSGELTDTQYF. The chain recombines TRBV19 with TRBJ2-3; perhaps TRBD1 as D (6 bases). Germline assignment: CDR1 LNHDA and CDR2 SQIVND (reference sequence). CDR3 size: 14 residues. Trimming pared 10 bases from V and 2 bases from J, leaving 16 bases between. Combining the CDR3 with reference TRBV19 and TRBJ2-3 gives the whole variable domain DGGITQSPKYLFRKEGQNVTLSCEQNLNHDAMYWYRQDPGQGLRLIYYSQIVNDFQKGDIAEGYSVSREKKESFPLTVTSAQKNPTAFYLCATYSGELTDTQYFGPGTRLTVL.

This chain links TRBV7-6 with TRBJ1-1; 7 bases are a match to TRBD1. The CDR3 length is 14 residues. Losses at the gene ends were 4 bases for V and 2 bases for J; bases not matched to a gene: 4. Germline V gene sequence: CDR1 SGHVS, CDR2 FNYEAQ. For the CDR3, the DNA is TGTGCCAGCAGCTATGGGACAGTTAACACTGAAGCTTTCTTT. It is translated as CASSYGTVNTEAFF.

The J gene is TRBJ2-2, the V gene TRBV11-3, with D perhaps TRBD1 (7 bases). This CDR3 comprises 15 residues. V lost 4 bases, J lost 7 bases, and 16 bases lay in between. Germline loops: CDR1 SGHNT, CDR2 YENEEA. The CDR3 here is CASSSTGVSGGELFF. The CDR3 DNA sequence: TGTGCCAGCAGCTCAACAGGGGTTAGCGGCGGGGAGCTGTTTTTT.

V is TRBV5-5 and J is TRBJ2-5, with TRBD1 as a possible D gene (5 bases). Deletions cut 0 bases from V and 3 bases from J, with 9 bases between. Looked up from germline, CDR1 is SGHKS and CDR2 is YYEKEE (reference sequence). CDR3 length: 14 amino acids. The CDR3 loop is CASSLVRVEETQYF. The DNA of the CDR3 is TGTGCCAGCAGCTTGGTCAGGGTAGAAGAGACCCAGTACTTC. Full variable domain (outside the CDR3, taken from reference TRBV5-5 and TRBJ2-5): DAGVTQSPTHLIKTRGQQVTLRCSPISGHKSVSWYQQVLGQGPQFIFQYYEKEERGRGNFPDRFSARQFPNYSSELNVNALLLGDSALYLCASSLVRVEETQYFGPGTRLLVL.

The genes are TRBV5-1 and TRBJ1-1; 10 bases agree with TRBD1. Germline CDR1 and CDR2: SGHRS and YFSETQ. Trimming took 4 bases from V and 3 from J; bases not matched to a gene: 6. This CDR3 comprises 15 residues. CDR3 DNA sequence: TGCGCCAGCAGCGGAACGGGACAGGGGTACACTGAAGCTTTCTTT. Translation: CASSGTGQGYTEAFF.

The chain combines TRBV19 with TRBJ2-5, with a weak D call TRBD2 (5 bases). There are 15 residues in the CDR3. Germline loops: CDR1 LNHDA, CDR2 SQIVND (reference sequence). With 3 bases removed from V and 3 bases from J, the gap between germline ends came to 14 bases. The DNA for the CDR3 is TGTGCCAGTAGTATGAGACGAGGGATGGAAGAGACCCAGTACTTC. It translates to CASSMRRGMEETQYF. The entire variable domain, with the rest obtained from reference TRBV19 and TRBJ2-5, is as follows: DGGITQSPKYLFRKEGQNVTLSCEQNLNHDAMYWYRQDPGQGLRLIYYSQIVNDFQKGDIAEGYSVSREKKESFPLTVTSAQKNPTAFYLCASSMRRGMEETQYFGPGTRLLVL.

The rearrangement uses TRBV2 and TRBJ1-1; D remains unclear. Germline V gene lookup returns CDR1 SNHLY and CDR2 FYNNEI. This CDR3 comprises 13 residues. V was cut by 6 bases and J by 1 base, with 9 bases left in between. The CDR3 here is CASRYTGNTEAFF. CDR3 nucleotide sequence: TGTGCCAGCAGATACACGGGGAACACTGAAGCTTTCTTT.

The chain couples TRBV20-1 to TRBJ2-7; maybe TRBD1 (6 bases). Per the germline V gene, CDR1 is DFQATT and CDR2 is SNEGSKA (reference sequence). V lost 3 bases and J 6 bases, leaving 9 bases between the germline ends. The CDR3 runs to 11 residues. The CDR3 spells CSASPGAEQYF. Written as DNA, the CDR3 is TGCAGTGCTAGCCCAGGGGCCGAGCAGTACTTC.